These T cell receptor beta chains were read from a single sample in a study of response to subunit inactivated influenza vaccine. TCRdb reprocessed the RT-PCR reads with MiXCR, giving one entry per CDR3 protein. Of some 190,000 distinct CDR3 sequences listed, 14% are singletons. The sample consisted of CD8+ T cells sorted from PBMCs, taken roughly 5 days after vaccination. All receptors derive from a man between 45 and 60 years old who received an inactivated influenza vaccine. Each CDR3 is given with its conserved first and last residue. A D gene is named only where the DNA matches it firmly. Clone size, where shown, is once, few, many, or a class for clones that have expanded.

cdr3_nt cdr3_aa v_call d_call clone_size j_call
TGTGCCAGCAGCTTATCTCCGGGACTAGAGGCTAATACGCAGTATTTT CASSLSPGLEANTQYF TRBV13 TRBD2 few TRBJ2-3
TGTGCCAGCAGCCAAGTTTCAGGGGGCACTTCACCCCTCCACTTT CASSQVSGGTSPLHF TRBV14 TRBD1 . TRBJ1-6
TGTGCCAGCAGCTCACGGACTAGCGGGGGCCCGTACAATGAGCAGTTCTTC CASSSRTSGGPYNEQFF TRBV7-8 TRBD2 . TRBJ2-1
TGTGCCACCAGTGATTTATGGGACAATGAGCAGTTCTTC CATSDLWDNEQFF TRBV24-1 . . TRBJ2-1
TGCGCCAGCAGCCAACGTGCATCGGGGGGCTACTACGAGCAGTACTTC CASSQRASGGYYEQYF TRBV4-3 . many TRBJ2-7
TGCAGCGTCCCCCGAGGGAGCGGCTACACCTTC CSVPRGSGYTF TRBV29-1 . few TRBJ1-2
TGCGCCAGCAGCCAAGACCGGACACAAAGGTTGTTAGCCAAAAACATTCAGTACTTC CASSQDRTQRLLAKNIQYF TRBV4-3 . few TRBJ2-4
TGTGCCAGTGGCTTTGCAGGCCTAGAGCAGTTCTTC CASGFAGLEQFF TRBV7-6 . many TRBJ2-1
TGCAGCGTTGAAGGAAAGGGACTAGCGGGGGGGCCATACGAGCAGTACTTC CSVEGKGLAGGPYEQYF TRBV29-1 TRBD2 . TRBJ2-7
TGTGCCAGCAGTGAATTTGGAAATGAGCAGTTCTTC CASSEFGNEQFF TRBV6-1 . few TRBJ2-1
TGTGCCAGCAGCCCCTCCCCATTACAACGGTATTCCTACGAGCAGTACTTC CASSPSPLQRYSYEQYF TRBV5-5 . few TRBJ2-7
TGCAGCGTTGAAGGATCTCGAGGAGCCCCCCGGGATACGCAGTATTTT CSVEGSRGAPRDTQYF TRBV29-1 . . TRBJ2-3
TGTGCCACCAGCAGAGATCGTACTAGCGGGGGAAAAAGAAGCCTTTACAATGAGCAGTTCTTC CATSRDRTSGGKRSLYNEQFF TRBV15 TRBD2 . TRBJ2-1
TGTGCCAGCAGCTTGGAGGACTTTAACACTGAAGCTTTCTTT CASSLEDFNTEAFF TRBV5-5 . few TRBJ1-1
TGTGCCAGCAGCCCGGGACAGGGGATGGCAGATACGCAGTATTTT CASSPGQGMADTQYF TRBV5-5 TRBD1 . TRBJ2-3
TGTGCCAGCAGTTACGACAGGGGCGGAAACACCATATATTTT CASSYDRGGNTIYF TRBV28 TRBD1 . TRBJ1-3
TGCGCCAGCAGCCACGGGACTAACTACAATGAGCAGTTCTTC CASSHGTNYNEQFF TRBV4-1 TRBD2 many TRBJ2-1
TGTGCCAGCAGTGTACGCGGGGAAGGGTTAGGAGATACGCAGTATTTT CASSVRGEGLGDTQYF TRBV2 . few TRBJ2-3
TGCAGCGCCCGCCCGGACAGCACAGATACGCAGTATTTT CSARPDSTDTQYF TRBV29-1 . few TRBJ2-3
TGTGCCACCAGCCTAATGGGGCCCACCGGGGAGCTGTTTTTT CATSLMGPTGELFF TRBV15 . . TRBJ2-2
TGTGCCAGCAGCTTGGTAGCGGCAACCTACGAGCAGTACTTC CASSLVAATYEQYF TRBV5-6 . . TRBJ2-7
TGCGCCAGCAGTTCTGCGTGGAGCGGGAGATACGAGCAGTACTTC CASSSAWSGRYEQYF TRBV4-3 TRBD2 . TRBJ2-7
TGCAGCGTGGGGACGGGGGGACCCTATGGCTACACCTTC CSVGTGGPYGYTF TRBV29-1 . few TRBJ1-2
TGTGCCAGCAGCCAAAGAAAACTTCCCTACCCCGTGGGAAGCACAGATACGAAGTATTTT CASSQRKLPYPVGSTDTKYF TRBV14 . . TRBJ2-3
TGCAGTGCCGGTACCGGGACAGGGAACACTGAAGCTTTCTTT CSAGTGTGNTEAFF TRBV20-1 TRBD1 . TRBJ1-1
TGTGCCAGCAGTTTAGCTCTGGCTAGCGTACAAGAGACCCAGTACTTC CASSLALASVQETQYF TRBV12-3/TRBV12-4 . . TRBJ2-5
TGTGCCAGCAGTTTACGAGAGGTTGGACGTGGAAACGAGCAGTACTTC CASSLREVGRGNEQYF TRBV27 . . TRBJ2-7
TGTGCCAGCAGTTTCTTAGCGGAAGGGCCAGGCAACACCGGGGAGCTGTTTTTT CASSFLAEGPGNTGELFF TRBV28 . few TRBJ2-2
TGTGCCAGCAGCCAAGATTTTCCCAGCAATCAGCCCCAGCATTTT CASSQDFPSNQPQHF TRBV4-2 . few TRBJ1-5
TGTGCCAGCAGCCAAGGTGGCAGCCGCACAGATACGCAGTATTTT CASSQGGSRTDTQYF TRBV4-2 . few TRBJ2-3
TGTGCCAGCAGCTTTCGAGGGTCAGGGGAGCTGTTTTTT CASSFRGSGELFF TRBV5-4 . . TRBJ2-2
TGTGCCAGCAGTATCGGACAGCAACTTTATAATTCACCCCTCCACTTT CASSIGQQLYNSPLHF TRBV5-6 . few TRBJ1-6
TGTGCCAGCAGCCAAAAAAGCCGAGCTTTTCAGCAGTACTTC CASSQKSRAFQQYF TRBV3-1 . . TRBJ2-7
TGTGCCAGCAGACCTACGATTCGAGAAGGCCCCGAGCAGTACTTC CASRPTIREGPEQYF TRBV27 . few TRBJ2-7
TGTGCCAGCAGCCAAGATTTCGGGGTGAACACTGAAGCTTTCTTT CASSQDFGVNTEAFF TRBV14 . few TRBJ1-1
TGTGCCAGCAGCTCCATGTTGGGGGGAGGGGAAAAACTGTTTTTT CASSSMLGGGEKLFF TRBV7-8 . few TRBJ1-4
TGTGCCAGCAGTTTACTCAGGGGGATGACTGACAATGAGCAGTTCTTC CASSLLRGMTDNEQFF TRBV28 TRBD1 few TRBJ2-1
TGTGCCATCAGTGCCACGGGACAGGGGGCCAACGAGCAGTACTTC CAISATGQGANEQYF TRBV10-3 TRBD1 . TRBJ2-7
TGTGCCAGCAGTTCCGGGACAGTCTCTAAATGGACTGAAGCTTTCTTT CASSSGTVSKWTEAFF TRBV27 TRBD1 . TRBJ1-1
TGTGCCAGCAGGCCCGGGACAGACAATGAAAAACTGTTTTTT CASRPGTDNEKLFF TRBV28 TRBD1 . TRBJ1-4
TGTGCCAGCAGCCGCCATTCCGGGACAGCCTACGAGCAGTACTTC CASSRHSGTAYEQYF TRBV4-2 TRBD1 . TRBJ2-7
TGTGCCAGCAGCTTAGAATCGGGACCTCCTAACTATGGCTACACCTTC CASSLESGPPNYGYTF TRBV7-9 . . TRBJ1-2
TGCAGCGTTGAACCCGGGAGTTATATAAACAATGAGCAGTTCTTC CSVEPGSYINNEQFF TRBV29-1 . many TRBJ2-1
TGTGCCAGTAGTATAGATGCACCGACAGGATTTGGCTACACCTTC CASSIDAPTGFGYTF TRBV19 . few TRBJ1-2
TGCAGCGTTGAAGAGTGGGGGGGACAGCCGTACAATGAGCAGTTCTTC CSVEEWGGQPYNEQFF TRBV29-1 . . TRBJ2-1
TGCGCCAGCAGCCAAGAAGGCGCGGAGACCTACGAGCAGTACTTC CASSQEGAETYEQYF TRBV4-3 . few TRBJ2-7
TGCGCCAGCAGCCAAGATGGCCTCAATGAGCAGTTCTTC CASSQDGLNEQFF TRBV4-1 . . TRBJ2-1